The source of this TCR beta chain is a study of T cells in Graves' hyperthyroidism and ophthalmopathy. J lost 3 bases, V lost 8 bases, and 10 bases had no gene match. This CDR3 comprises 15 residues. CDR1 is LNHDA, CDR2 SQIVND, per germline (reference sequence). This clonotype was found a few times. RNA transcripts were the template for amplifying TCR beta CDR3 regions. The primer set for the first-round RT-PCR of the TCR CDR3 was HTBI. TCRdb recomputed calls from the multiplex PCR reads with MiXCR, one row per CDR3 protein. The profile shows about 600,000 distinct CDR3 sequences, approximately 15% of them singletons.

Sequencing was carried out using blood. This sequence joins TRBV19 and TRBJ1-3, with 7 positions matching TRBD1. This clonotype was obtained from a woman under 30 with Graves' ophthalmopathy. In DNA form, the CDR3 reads TGTGCCAGTCTGACGAGGGGGCAAGATGGAAACACCATATATTTT. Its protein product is CASLTRGQDGNTIYF.